This T cell receptor beta chain was captured in a study of chemoradiotherapy in HPV16-positive cancers. The wider study: Candidate HPV-specific clones and shared TCR motifs came from two HPV16-positive patients. Study conclusions and caveats: Better recurrence-free survival went with HPV-responsive T-cell expansion in HPV16-positive patients. Functional assays defining HPV-specific T cells used only two HPV16-positive patients.

CDR3 size: 15 residues. Germline V gives CDR1 SGHTA, CDR2 FQGNSA. V lost 7 bases to trimming and J lost 0 bases, with 14 bases between them. Concerning this clone: Antigen unknown.

Repeated repertoire sampling spanned the course of chemoradiotherapy. Profiled with immunoSEQ multiplex PCR; TCRdb holds only in-frame clones, not every one. The sample consists of 25,000 to 30,000 clones, over 80% of them appearing once. The specimen was blood, collected from a patient who underwent chemoradiotherapy. The sequence was obtained from a human donor with HPV-associated anogenital cancer. This rearrangement joins TRBV7-2 to TRBJ2-3, with D maybe TRBD2 (5 bases). CDR3 loop: CASTQGLTSTDTQYF. The CDR3 nucleotides are TGTGCCAGCACCCAAGGACTTACAAGCACAGATACGCAGTATTTT.